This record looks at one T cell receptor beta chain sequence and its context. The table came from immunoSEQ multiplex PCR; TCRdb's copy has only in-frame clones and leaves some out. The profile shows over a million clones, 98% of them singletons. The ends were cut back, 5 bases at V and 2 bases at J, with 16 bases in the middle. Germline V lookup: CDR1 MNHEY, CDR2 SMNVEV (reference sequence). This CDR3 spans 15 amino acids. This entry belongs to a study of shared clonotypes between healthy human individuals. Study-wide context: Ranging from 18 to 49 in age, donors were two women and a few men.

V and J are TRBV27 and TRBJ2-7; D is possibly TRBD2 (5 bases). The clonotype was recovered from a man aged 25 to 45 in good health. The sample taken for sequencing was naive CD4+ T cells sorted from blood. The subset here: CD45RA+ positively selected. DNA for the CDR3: TGTGCCAGCAGTCCGAGTGCAGCGGCGACCTACGAGCAGTACTTC. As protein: CASSPSAAATYEQYF.